These T cell receptor beta chains were read from a single sample in a study of CD4 T cells in relation to SARS-CoV-2 and coronaviruses. TCRdb keeps only in-frame clones here, not all; method: immunoSEQ multiplex PCR. The table has about 29,000 clones, roughly four fifths seen once. These receptors' targets are unknown. Specimen: CD4+ T cells from PBMCs, cultured in vitro. The source is a human donor in good health. Both conserved end residues are part of each CDR3. A D gene is named only where the DNA matches it firmly. Size tells how often a clone was seen (once, few, many) or the class of an expanded clone, and some rows leave it out.

D gene	clone size	V gene	J gene	CDR3 DNA	CDR3 protein
TRBD2	NA	TRBV5-1	TRBJ2-3	TGCGCCAGCAGCTTTTACCGGACTAGCGGGAGCAGTAGCACAGATACGCAGTATTTT	CASSFYRTSGSSSTDTQYF
NA	few	TRBV5-1	TRBJ2-1	TGCGCCAGCAGCAGCTACAATGAGCAGTTCTTC	CASSSYNEQFF
TRBD2	NA	TRBV7-2	TRBJ2-7	TGTGCCAGCAGCCACGGGGCTAGCGGGCGTTCTACCCCCTACGAGCAGTACTTC	CASSHGASGRSTPYEQYF
NA	NA	TRBV2	TRBJ1-2	TGTGCCAGCAACACGGGGGCTCACTATGGCTACACCTTC	CASNTGAHYGYTF
NA	few	TRBV4-3	TRBJ1-2	TGCGCCAGCAGCCAAGATTGGGGAGGGGGTGGCTACACCTTC	CASSQDWGGGGYTF
NA	NA	TRBV11-3	TRBJ2-5	TGTGCCAGCAGCTTAAAACGGGGGGCTGGTAGGGAGACCCAGTACTTC	CASSLKRGAGRETQYF
TRBD1	NA	TRBV3-1/TRBV3-2	TRBJ2-7	TGTGCCAGCAGCCAAGGATTACAGGGGGACTACGAGCAGTACTTC	CASSQGLQGDYEQYF
TRBD2	NA	TRBV5-1	TRBJ2-3	TGCGCCAGCAGCCGTGGGACTAGCGGGGGGGGCACAGATACGCAGTATTTT	CASSRGTSGGGTDTQYF
NA	NA	TRBV2	TRBJ2-2	TGTGCCAGCAGTGAAGGTAGAACCGGGGAGCTGTTTTTT	CASSEGRTGELFF
NA	NA	TRBV3-1/TRBV3-2	TRBJ2-2	TGTGCCAGCAGCCAGGGGGCTGTAAGCACCGGGGAGCTGTTTTTT	CASSQGAVSTGELFF
NA	once	TRBV19	TRBJ1-5	TGTGCCAGCAGGGATCATAGCAATCAGCCCCAGCATTTT	CASRDHSNQPQHF
NA	NA	TRBV18	TRBJ2-3	TGTGCCAGCTCACCAAACGGAGGTGCGGAGAGCACAGATACGCAGTATTTT	CASSPNGGAESTDTQYF
NA	few	TRBV19	TRBJ2-1	TGTGCCAGTAGTATAAAAGGGGCCCGGGGGGCCGCCTACAATGAGCAGTTCTTC	CASSIKGARGAAYNEQFF
TRBD1	NA	TRBV10-3	TRBJ2-4	TGTGCCATCAGTGCCTTAGGGACAGGGCAAAACATTCAGTACTTC	CAISALGTGQNIQYF
TRBD2	once	TRBV5-1	TRBJ2-3	TGCGCCAGCAGCTTGGAACTAGCGGGACCCCCGGGGGCAGATACGCAGTATTTT	CASSLELAGPPGADTQYF
NA	NA	TRBV5-1	TRBJ2-3	TGCGCCAGCAGCATGGAGGGCAGGTTCCTCACAGATACGCAGTATTTT	CASSMEGRFLTDTQYF
NA	NA	TRBV7-2	TRBJ1-5	TGTGCCAGCAGCACTGACAGACATCAGCCCCAGCATTTT	CASSTDRHQPQHF
NA	NA	TRBV27	TRBJ2-4	TGTGCCAGCAGAAACAGGGAAGCCAAAAACATTCAGTACTTC	CASRNREAKNIQYF
NA	NA	TRBV7-2	TRBJ1-5	TGTGCCAGCAGCTTAAATTCGGGGTATAGCAATCAGCCCCAGCATTTT	CASSLNSGYSNQPQHF
NA	NA	TRBV1	TRBJ2-5	TGCACCAGCAGTTTAGGCGAGGAAGAGACCCAGTACTTC	CTSSLGEEETQYF
NA	NA	TRBV10-3	TRBJ2-7	TGTGCCATCAGTGCCGGGACTCCTTCCTACGAGCAGTACTTC	CAISAGTPSYEQYF
NA	NA	TRBV27	TRBJ1-1	TGTGCCAGCAGCCCCAGGCATATGAACACTGAAGCTTTCTTT	CASSPRHMNTEAFF
NA	NA	TRBV2	TRBJ2-6	TGTGCCAGCAGTGAATCGGTGCCTGGGGCCAACGTCCTGACTTTC	CASSESVPGANVLTF
NA	NA	TRBV11-3	TRBJ2-2	TGTGCCAGCAGCTTGGTTGGTGTCACCGGGGAGCTGTTTTTT	CASSLVGVTGELFF
TRBD1	NA	TRBV5-4	TRBJ1-1	TGTGCCAGCAGCTTGGGACAGGGGACCCCCGATGAAGCTTTCTTT	CASSLGQGTPDEAFF
TRBD1	few	TRBV19	TRBJ1-1	TGTGCCAGTAGCCAGGCAGGGGGACACACTGAAGCTTTCTTT	CASSQAGGHTEAFF
NA	NA	TRBV9	TRBJ2-3	TGTGCCAGCAAAGGAGGCGGCACAGATACGCAGTATTTT	CASKGGGTDTQYF
TRBD1	NA	TRBV11-3	TRBJ2-3	TGTGCCAGCAGCTTAGGGGGGACAGGGTGGGGCACAGATACGCAGTATTTT	CASSLGGTGWGTDTQYF
NA	NA	TRBV14	TRBJ1-1	TGTGCCAGCAGCCAAGGATCCGGGTTATGGACTGAAGCTTTCTTT	CASSQGSGLWTEAFF
NA	NA	TRBV6-5	TRBJ2-7	TGTGCCAGCACCTACGCTCCGGACAGCTCCTACGAGCAGTACTTC	CASTYAPDSSYEQYF
NA	once	TRBV7-9	TRBJ1-4	TGTGCCAGCAGCCTAACCCGGACAGCCAGAGGAGAAAAACTGTTTTTT	CASSLTRTARGEKLFF
NA	NA	TRBV5-1	TRBJ2-2	TGCGCCAGCAGCTTGAACCCACGGGACACCGGGGAGCTGTTTTTT	CASSLNPRDTGELFF
NA	NA	TRBV6-5	TRBJ2-4	TGTGCCAGCAGCCGTGATCCAGCAAACATTCAGTACTTC	CASSRDPANIQYF
NA	NA	TRBV6-5	TRBJ2-3	TGTGCCCCCCGGGGCCCTCACACAGATACGCAGTATTTT	CAPRGPHTDTQYF
TRBD1	NA	TRBV7-2	TRBJ1-3	TGTGCCATAGGACAGGGAGCTGGAAACACCATATATTTT	CAIGQGAGNTIYF
NA	NA	TRBV12-3/TRBV12-4	TRBJ1-5	TGTGCCAGCACCTCTGGGGTACATCAGCCCCAGCATTTT	CASTSGVHQPQHF
NA	NA	TRBV7-3	TRBJ2-7	TGTGCCAGCAGCCCTGGGGTGGGGGACTCCTACGAGCAGTACTTC	CASSPGVGDSYEQYF
NA	NA	TRBV5-1	TRBJ2-5	TGCGCCAGCAGCTTTCAGGGGGAGACCCAGTACTTC	CASSFQGETQYF
NA	once	TRBV4-3	TRBJ1-6	TGCGCCAGCAGCACAGATTTCGGGGGGTCTAGTTATAATTCACCCCTCCACTTT	CASSTDFGGSSYNSPLHF